The 22 T cell receptor beta chains reported below all come from one sample, sequenced in a study of T cells in Graves' hyperthyroidism and ophthalmopathy. Amplified TCR beta CDR3 regions derived from RNA transcripts. HTBI primers were employed in a first-round RT-PCR of the TCR CDR3. TCRdb re-derived calls from the multiplex PCR reads in MiXCR, one entry per CDR3 protein. Among fewer than 650,000 distinct CDR3 sequences listed, approximately 15% were seen once. The specimen was blood. These receptors were collected from a woman in her 40s with Graves' ophthalmopathy.

This clonotype was detected ten times or more. The rearrangement uses TRBV10-1 and TRBJ2-7; no firm D call. Germline loops: CDR1 WNHNN, CDR2 SYGVQD (reference sequence). The ends were cut back, 7 bases at V and 2 bases at J, with 18 bases in the middle. The CDR3 covers 15 residues. The CDR3 DNA is TGCGCCAGCACCCACCCCCAGACCGTAGCCTACGAGCAGTACTTC. Translated: CASTHPQTVAYEQYF.

This clonotype was picked up many times. The V call is TRBV6-2 or TRBV6-3, the J call TRBJ1-5; perhaps TRBD1 as D (6 bases). The CDR3 spans 13 residues. Germline lookup yields CDR1 MNHEY and CDR2 SVGEGT. Trimming took off 4 bases at V and 9 bases at J, with 13 bases between the two ends. The CDR3 spells CASSSQGTGPQHF. Here the CDR3 DNA reads TGTGCCAGCAGTTCCCAGGGGACGGGGCCCCAGCATTTT.

This clonotype was detected many times. V gene TRBV7-8 combines with J gene TRBJ2-2; 13 bases match TRBD2. Germline CDR1 and CDR2: SGHVS and FQNEAQ. There are 18 residues in the CDR3. Unmatched junction bases numbered 14, after V lost 5 bases and J lost 8 bases. In DNA, the CDR3 is TGTGCCAGCAGCCCCAAGACTAGCGGGAGGCCCCCAGGTGGGGAGCTGTTTTTT. As protein: CASSPKTSGRPPGGELFF.

The V and J genes are TRBV12-3 or TRBV12-4 and TRBJ1-1; D remains ambiguous. The V end lost 6 bases, the J end lost 11 bases, and 13 bases lay between the germline ends. This CDR3 is 11 amino acids long. The CDR3 loop is CASSPPPGAFF. In nucleotides, the CDR3 is TGTGCCAGCAGCCCACCCCCGGGGGCTTTCTTT.

This clonotype was seen ten or more times. This sequence joins TRBV5-1 and TRBJ2-7; 9 bases line up with TRBD1. This CDR3 has 14 residues. V shed 4 bases and J 2 bases; nucleotides not matched to a gene: 4. Germline V CDR1 and CDR2: SGHRS, YFSETQ. CDR3 sequence: CASSHRDRAYEQYF. The CDR3 DNA follows: TGCGCCAGCAGCCACCGGGACAGGGCCTACGAGCAGTACTTC.

In its sample, this clonotype was seen many times. The CDR3 nucleotides are TGTGCCAGCAGTTCCCTTGGGGTATCCTCCTCCTACGAGCAGTACTTC. This sequence encodes CASSSLGVSSSYEQYF. V is TRBV28 and J is TRBJ2-7, with D unclear. Between the trimmed V and J ends, which lost 4 bases and 0 bases, there was a span of 16 bases. CDR3 length equals 16 residues. Germline V gene data show CDR1 as MDHEN and CDR2 as SYDVKM.

This chain uses TRBV19 with TRBJ1-1; D unclear. The CDR3 consists of 15 residues. V was clipped by 11 bases and J by 1 base, with 20 bases between them. Germline V lookup: CDR1 LNHDA, CDR2 SQIVND (reference sequence). CDR3 residues: CARPRPPEPNTEAFF. The CDR3 nucleotides are TGTGCCCGTCCCCGGCCCCCTGAGCCGAACACTGAAGCTTTCTTT.

This clonotype was observed at least ten times. V usage is TRBV12-3 or TRBV12-4 and J usage is TRBJ2-2; D assignment may be TRBD1 or TRBD2 (7 bases each). Trimming pared 6 bases from V and 2 bases from J, leaving 16 bases between. This CDR3 has 16 amino acids. CDR3 loop: CASRGGTVYNTGELFF. CDR3 DNA sequence: TGTGCCAGCAGGGGGGGGACAGTCTATAACACCGGGGAGCTGTTTTTT.

This clonotype was detected only a few times. The CDR3 sequence: CASSAGVTLSYEQYF. The DNA of the CDR3 is TGTGCCAGCTCAGCAGGGGTCACTCTCTCCTACGAGCAGTACTTC. The chain carries TRBV18 and TRBJ2-7, with a weak D call TRBD1 (6 bases). V dropped 5 bases and J dropped 0 bases, with 14 bases sitting between them. The CDR3 runs to 15 residues. Germline CDR1 is KGHSH and CDR2 is LQKENI.

This clonotype has a count of ten or more. The chain carries TRBV6-1 and TRBJ2-7, with 9 bases aligning to TRBD1. The CDR3 runs to 12 residues. With 6 bases clipped from V and 10 bases from J, the junction kept 7 bases outside the gene matches. Germline-derived CDR1 and CDR2 are MNHNS and SASEGT. The CDR3 sequence: CASRDGTGPQYF. CDR3 nucleotides: TGTGCCAGCAGAGACGGGACAGGGCCCCAGTACTTC.

V usage is TRBV6-5 and J usage is TRBJ1-1, with 7 bases aligning to TRBD1. The germline V gene has CDR1 MNHEY and CDR2 SVGAGI. The V and J ends lost 4 bases and 0 bases, in that order; junction bases with no gene match: 11. The CDR3 length is 17 residues. The CDR3 DNA is TGTGCCAGCAGTTTACTTGGGGGAGGGGGCATGAACACTGAAGCTTTCTTT. This translates into CASSLLGGGGMNTEAFF.

In its sample, this clonotype was seen many times. The rearrangement joins TRBV28 to TRBJ2-7, with 11 bases that match TRBD2. This CDR3 comprises 15 residues. Trimming took 6 bases from V and 3 from J; bases not matched to a gene: 7. Per germline, CDR1 MDHEN and CDR2 SYDVKM. CDR3 amino acids: CASSSGTSGLYEQYF. CDR3 DNA sequence: TGTGCCAGCAGCTCCGGGACTAGCGGCCTCTACGAGCAGTACTTC.

The V call is TRBV24-1, the J call TRBJ2-5; tentatively, D is TRBD1 (5 bases). The germline V and J ends were trimmed by 4 bases and 2 bases, with 16 bases remaining between them. Germline CDR1 and CDR2: KGHDR and SFDVKD. The CDR3 has 16 residues. CDR3 DNA sequence: TGTGCCACCAGTGACCCCCGGGCAGGGTCGCAAGAGACCCAGTACTTC. It translates to CATSDPRAGSQETQYF.

The chain employs TRBV3-1 and TRBJ2-2; D is perhaps TRBD2 (6 bases). V was shortened by 4 bases and J by 1 base, with 16 bases between the two germline ends. This CDR3 has 17 amino acids. Germline V CDR1 and CDR2: LGHDT, YNNKEL (reference sequence). In DNA, the CDR3 is TGTGCCAGCAGCCGGCTTATAGGGCGGGAGAACACCGGGGAGCTGTTTTTT. Translated, it gives CASSRLIGRENTGELFF.

This clonotype was picked up many times. The gene calls are TRBV25-1 and TRBJ2-2; D gene unclear. Trimming pared 5 bases from V and 5 bases from J, leaving 12 bases between. The CDR3 is made up of 14 amino acids. The germline gives CDR1 MGHDK, CDR2 SYGVNS. In DNA form, the CDR3 reads TGTGCCAGCAGTCCCCTGGCCGGGACCGGGGAGCTGTTTTTT. Its protein is CASSPLAGTGELFF. The whole variable domain, filled in from reference TRBV25-1 and TRBJ2-2, reads EADIYQTPRYLVIGTGKKITLECSQTMGHDKMYWYQQDPGMELHLIHYSYGVNSTEKGDLSSESTVSRIRTEHFPLTLESARPSHTSQYLCASSPLAGTGELFFGEGSRLTVL.

This chain joins TRBV11-2 and TRBJ2-2; D gene uncertain. This CDR3 contains 14 residues. Germline CDR1 reads SGHAT; CDR2 reads FQNNGV. V was clipped by 5 bases and J by 5 bases, with 12 bases between them. CDR3 DNA sequence: TGTGCCAGCAGCCTTTCAAGCTTTACCGGGGAGCTGTTTTTT. Its protein product is CASSLSSFTGELFF.

This clonotype was counted ten times or more. The rearrangement uses TRBV2 and TRBJ2-2; 9 bases align to TRBD2. J was trimmed by 7 bases and V by 3 bases; bases with no gene match: 9. The CDR3 sequence is 16 residues long. Germline CDR1 SNHLY, CDR2 FYNNEI. The DNA for the CDR3 is TGTGCCAGCAGTGAGGGCGGGAGGGCCAGGAGCGGGGAGCTGTTTTTT. Amino acids: CASSEGGRARSGELFF. The full variable domain, its missing parts supplied by reference TRBV2 and TRBJ2-2, is EPEVTQTPSHQVTQMGQEVILRCVPISNHLYFYWYRQILGQKVEFLVSFYNNEISEKSEIFDDQFSVERPDGSNFTLKIRSTKLEDSAMYFCASSEGGRARSGELFFGEGSRLTVL.

CDR3 sequence (DNA): TGTGCCAGTAGTATGGAGGACAGGGCGGGCACTGAAGCTTTCTTT. This translates into CASSMEDRAGTEAFF. The gene calls are TRBV19 and TRBJ1-1, with 8 bases identical to TRBD1. CDR3 length: 15 amino acids. With V trimmed by 3 bases and J by 4 bases, 7 bases remained unmatched. Germline values: CDR1 LNHDA, CDR2 SQIVND (reference sequence).

This clonotype was detected only a few times. A much larger clone sits a single nucleotide away, making a read error possible. The chain has TRBV6-5 and TRBJ2-5; D gene uncertain. Germline loops: CDR1 MNHEY, CDR2 SVGAGI. V lost 2 bases and J 5 bases, leaving 9 bases between the germline ends. There are 13 residues in the CDR3. The CDR3 loop is CASSYAEHETQYF. Here the CDR3 DNA reads TGTGCCAGCAGTTACGCCGAGCACGAGACCCAGTACTTC.

This clonotype was detected only a few times. The chain recombines TRBV12-3 or TRBV12-4 with TRBJ2-2; D may be TRBD2 (5 bases). With 5 bases removed from V and 5 bases from J, the gap between germline ends came to 15 bases. This CDR3 contains 15 residues. CDR3 loop: CASSLRSGLTGELFF. The CDR3 nucleotides are TGTGCCAGCAGTCTAAGAAGCGGACTTACCGGGGAGCTGTTTTTT.

Many counts were recorded for this clonotype. The genes are TRBV12-3 or TRBV12-4 and TRBJ2-7, with D maybe TRBD1 (5 bases). The ends were cut back, 2 bases at V and 2 bases at J, with 16 bases in the middle. This CDR3 has 16 residues. The CDR3 nucleotides are TGTGCCAGCAGTTTAAGGGCAGGGTACGGCACCTACGAGCAGTACTTC. This gives the protein CASSLRAGYGTYEQYF.

This clonotype was counted at least ten times. The chain couples TRBV29-1 to TRBJ1-2; D gene unclear. CDR1 is SQVTM, CDR2 ANQGSEA, per germline. CDR3 length: 11 amino acids. Trimming took 4 bases from V and 2 from J, leaving 5 bases between them. CDR3: CSVGLNYGYTF. As DNA, the CDR3 is TGCAGCGTTGGCCTCAACTATGGCTACACCTTC.